The entry below gives a single TCR beta chain sequence along with its context. The data are from a study of shared clonotypes between healthy human individuals. V dropped 10 bases and J dropped 0; count of bases not matched to a gene: 5. The CDR3 has 14 amino acids. Germline assignment: CDR1 LNHDA and CDR2 SQIVND (reference sequence). Repertoires were generated with immunoSEQ multiplex PCR, while TCRdb's copy carries only in-frame clones and drops some. This table has about a million clones, around 76% appearing once. This clonotype was obtained from a man younger than 35 in good health. The chain recombines TRBV19 with TRBJ2-2; 7 bases are shared with TRBD1. Sequenced sample: memory CD4+ T cells sorted from blood. Regarding subset: CD45RA-negative fraction. The CDR3 region is CAIGDRTNTGELFF. CDR3 nucleotide sequence: TGTGCCATTGGGGACAGAACGAACACCGGGGAGCTGTTTTTT.